The entry that follows covers one T cell receptor beta chain sequence. Its antigen is currently unknown. Generated by immunoSEQ multiplex PCR, the TCRdb table keeps only in-frame clones and is missing some. The top ten clones hold under 0.7% of a sample with fewer than 100,000 clones, 80% to 90% of them seen once. Time point defined: baseline, week 1 (first vaccination visit). Treatment specified: pre-vaccination baseline after standard-of-care therapy. The entry originates in a study of a mutant IDH1 vaccine in newly diagnosed glioma. Study conclusions and caveats: Induction of immune responses by the vaccine occurred in about 93% of patients.

V was pared by 0 bases and J by 0 bases, with 5 bases of the junction left unmatched. CDR1 and CDR2 from the germline V gene are MGHRA and YSYEKL. The CDR3 is 16 residues long. This TCR was sampled from a woman aged 45-65 years with glioma. Here the sequenced sample was PBMCs, taken from a glioma patient treated with radiotherapy, temozolomide or both. The chain combines TRBV4-1 with TRBJ2-7, with 7 bases fitting TRBD1. CDR3 nucleotides: TGCGCCAGCAGCCAAGATGAAAACAGGGGCTCCTACGAGCAGTACTTC. Its translation is CASSQDENRGSYEQYF.